This T cell receptor beta chain derives from a study of T cells in Graves' hyperthyroidism and ophthalmopathy. Findings and limits, study-wide: Blood also carried most thyroid clonotypes expanded above 0.001.

There were TCR beta CDR3 regions amplified from RNA transcripts. First-round RT-PCR of the TCR CDR3 relied on the HTBI primer set. Each CDR3 protein gets one entry after TCRdb re-called the multiplex PCR reads with MiXCR. The repertoire holds more than 550,000 distinct CDR3 sequences, with roughly 17% as singletons. This clonotype was observed many times. Its antigen is unidentified. CDR1 and CDR2 from the germline V gene are SGHRS and YFSETQ. V lost 2 bases, J lost 2 bases, and 14 bases lay in between. The CDR3 spans 15 residues. Sequenced material: blood. This sequence originates from a man aged 45-65 years with Graves' hyperthyroidism. The chain couples TRBV5-1 to TRBJ2-7; tentatively, D is TRBD1 (6 bases). CDR3 in DNA: TGCGCCAGCAGCTTACTCACCGGGACAACCTACGAGCAGTACTTC. Protein: CASSLLTGTTYEQYF. Supplemented by reference TRBV5-1 and TRBJ2-7, the full variable domain reads KAGVTQTPRYLIKTRGQQVTLSCSPISGHRSVSWYQQTPGQGLQFLFEYFSETQRNKGNFPGRFSGRQFSNSRSEMNVSTLELGDSALYLCASSLLTGTTYEQYFGPGTRLTVT.